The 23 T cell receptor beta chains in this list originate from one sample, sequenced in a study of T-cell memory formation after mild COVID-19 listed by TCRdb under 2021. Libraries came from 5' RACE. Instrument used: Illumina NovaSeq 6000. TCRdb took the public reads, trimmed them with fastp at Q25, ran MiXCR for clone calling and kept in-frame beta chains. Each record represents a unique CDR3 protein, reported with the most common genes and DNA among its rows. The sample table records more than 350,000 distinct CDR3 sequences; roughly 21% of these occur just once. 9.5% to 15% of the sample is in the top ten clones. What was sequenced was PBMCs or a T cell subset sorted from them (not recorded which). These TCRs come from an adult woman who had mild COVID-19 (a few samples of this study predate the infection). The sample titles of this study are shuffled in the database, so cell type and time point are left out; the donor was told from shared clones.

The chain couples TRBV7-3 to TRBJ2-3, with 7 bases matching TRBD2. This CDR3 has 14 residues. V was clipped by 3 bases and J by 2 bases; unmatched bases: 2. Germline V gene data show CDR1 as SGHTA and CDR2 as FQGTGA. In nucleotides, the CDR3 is TGTGCCAGCAGCTTCCGGGACTACACAGATACGCAGTATTTT. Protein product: CASSFRDYTDTQYF.

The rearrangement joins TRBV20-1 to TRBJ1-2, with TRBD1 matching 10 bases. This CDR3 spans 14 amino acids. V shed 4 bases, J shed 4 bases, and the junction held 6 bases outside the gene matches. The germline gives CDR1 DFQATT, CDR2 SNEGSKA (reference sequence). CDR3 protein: CSAMPGQGTYGYTF. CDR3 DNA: TGCAGTGCTATGCCGGGACAGGGGACCTATGGCTACACCTTC.

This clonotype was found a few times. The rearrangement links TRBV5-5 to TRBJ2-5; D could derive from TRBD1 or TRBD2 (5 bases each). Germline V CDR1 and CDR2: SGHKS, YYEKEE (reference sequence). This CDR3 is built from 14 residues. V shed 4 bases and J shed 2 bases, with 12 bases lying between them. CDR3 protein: CASSPGGGQETQYF. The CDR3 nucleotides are TGTGCCAGCAGCCCTGGTGGGGGACAAGAGACCCAGTACTTC.

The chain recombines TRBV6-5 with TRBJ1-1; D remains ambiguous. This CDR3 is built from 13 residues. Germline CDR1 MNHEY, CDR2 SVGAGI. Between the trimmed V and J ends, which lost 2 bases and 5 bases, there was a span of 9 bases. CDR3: CASSYGGWTEAFF. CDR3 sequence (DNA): TGTGCCAGCAGTTACGGCGGCTGGACTGAAGCTTTCTTT.

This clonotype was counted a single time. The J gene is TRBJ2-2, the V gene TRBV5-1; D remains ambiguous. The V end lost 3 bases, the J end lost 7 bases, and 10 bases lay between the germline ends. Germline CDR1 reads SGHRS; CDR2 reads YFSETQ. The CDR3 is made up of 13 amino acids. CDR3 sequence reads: CASSSYLGGELFF. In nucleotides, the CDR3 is TGCGCCAGCAGCTCCTACTTGGGCGGGGAGCTGTTTTTT.

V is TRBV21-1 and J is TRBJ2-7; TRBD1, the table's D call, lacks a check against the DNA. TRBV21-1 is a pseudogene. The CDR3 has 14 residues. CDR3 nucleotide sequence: TGTGCCAGCCCGGACAGAACCAGCTCCTACGAGCAGTACTTC. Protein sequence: CASPDRTSSYEQYF.

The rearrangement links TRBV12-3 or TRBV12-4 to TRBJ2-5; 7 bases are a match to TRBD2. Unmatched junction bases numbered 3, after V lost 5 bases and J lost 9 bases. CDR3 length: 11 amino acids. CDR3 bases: TGTGCCAGCAGTCGGGCGGGGGCCCAGTACTTC. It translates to CASSRAGAQYF.

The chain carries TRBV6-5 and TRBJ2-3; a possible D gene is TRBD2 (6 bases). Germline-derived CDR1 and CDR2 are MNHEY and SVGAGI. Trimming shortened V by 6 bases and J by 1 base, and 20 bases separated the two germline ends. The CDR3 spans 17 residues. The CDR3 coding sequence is TGTGCCAGCAGCCCCAGGCGGGACTCAATACGCACAGATACGCAGTATTTT. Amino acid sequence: CASSPRRDSIRTDTQYF.

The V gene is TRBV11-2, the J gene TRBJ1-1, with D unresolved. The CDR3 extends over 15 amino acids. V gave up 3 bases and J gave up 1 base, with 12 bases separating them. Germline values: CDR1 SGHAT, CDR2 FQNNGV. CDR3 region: CASSLTNGPNTEAFF. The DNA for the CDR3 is TGTGCCAGCAGCTTGACTAATGGACCGAACACTGAAGCTTTCTTT.

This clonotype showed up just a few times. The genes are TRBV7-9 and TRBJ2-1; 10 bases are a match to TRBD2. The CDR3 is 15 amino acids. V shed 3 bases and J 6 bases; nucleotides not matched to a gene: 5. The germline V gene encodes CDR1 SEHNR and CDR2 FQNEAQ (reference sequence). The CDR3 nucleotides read TGTGCCAGCAGCTTTCGGGCTAGCGGGAGCAATGAGCAGTTCTTC. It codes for CASSFRASGSNEQFF.

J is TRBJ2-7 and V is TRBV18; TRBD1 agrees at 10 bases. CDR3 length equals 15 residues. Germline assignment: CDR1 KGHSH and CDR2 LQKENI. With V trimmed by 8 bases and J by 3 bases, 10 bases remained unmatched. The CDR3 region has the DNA TGTGCCAGCCCAGAACCGGGACAGGGGCTCTACGAGCAGTACTTC. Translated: CASPEPGQGLYEQYF.

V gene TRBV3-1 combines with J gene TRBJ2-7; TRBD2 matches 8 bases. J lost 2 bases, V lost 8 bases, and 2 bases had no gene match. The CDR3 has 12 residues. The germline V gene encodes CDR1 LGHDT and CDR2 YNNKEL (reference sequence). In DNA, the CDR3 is TGTGCCAGCCAGCGGGAGCCCTACGAGCAGTACTTC. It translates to CASQREPYEQYF.

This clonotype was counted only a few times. The DNA of the CDR3 is TGTGCCAGCAGACGGGGGGGAGGGTTTGCCTATGGCTACACCTTC. Protein sequence: CASRRGGGFAYGYTF. The chain employs TRBV12-3 or TRBV12-4 and TRBJ1-2; TRBD1 is a possible D gene (5 bases). The CDR3 covers 15 residues. Trimming pared 6 bases from V and 4 bases from J, leaving 18 bases between.

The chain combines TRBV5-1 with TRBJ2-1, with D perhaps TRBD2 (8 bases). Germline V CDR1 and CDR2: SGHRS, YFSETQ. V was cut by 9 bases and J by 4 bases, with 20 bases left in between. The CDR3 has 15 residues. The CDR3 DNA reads TGCGCCACCACGCGGGGGGACAGCTCTTACAATGAGCAGTTCTTC. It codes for CATTRGDSSYNEQFF.

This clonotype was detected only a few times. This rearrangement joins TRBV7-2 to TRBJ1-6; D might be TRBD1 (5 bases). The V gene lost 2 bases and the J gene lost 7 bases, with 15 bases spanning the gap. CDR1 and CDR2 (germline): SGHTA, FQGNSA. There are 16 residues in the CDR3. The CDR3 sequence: CASSLRSPGLNSPLHF. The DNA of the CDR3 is TGTGCCAGCAGCTTAAGGTCTCCAGGGCTCAATTCACCCCTCCACTTT.

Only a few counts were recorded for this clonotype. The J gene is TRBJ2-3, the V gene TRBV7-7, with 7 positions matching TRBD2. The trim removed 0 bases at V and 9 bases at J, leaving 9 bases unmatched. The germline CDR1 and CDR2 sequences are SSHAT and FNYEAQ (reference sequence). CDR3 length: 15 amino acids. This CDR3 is CASSLALAPFETQYF. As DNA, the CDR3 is TGTGCCAGCAGCTTAGCACTAGCGCCATTCGAGACGCAGTATTTT.

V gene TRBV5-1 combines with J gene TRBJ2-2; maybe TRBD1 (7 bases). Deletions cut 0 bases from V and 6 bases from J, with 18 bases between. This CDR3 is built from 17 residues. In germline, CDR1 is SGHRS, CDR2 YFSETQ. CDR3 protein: CASSLDGRQGWSGELFF. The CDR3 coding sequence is TGCGCCAGCAGCTTGGACGGGAGACAGGGATGGTCCGGGGAGCTGTTTTTT.

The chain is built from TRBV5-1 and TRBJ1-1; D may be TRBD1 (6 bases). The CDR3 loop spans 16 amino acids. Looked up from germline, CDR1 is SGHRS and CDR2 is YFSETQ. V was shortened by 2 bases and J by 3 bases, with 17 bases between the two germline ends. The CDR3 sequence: CASSFVSGAGYTEAFF. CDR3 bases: TGCGCCAGCAGCTTCGTATCGGGGGCGGGGTACACTGAAGCTTTCTTT.

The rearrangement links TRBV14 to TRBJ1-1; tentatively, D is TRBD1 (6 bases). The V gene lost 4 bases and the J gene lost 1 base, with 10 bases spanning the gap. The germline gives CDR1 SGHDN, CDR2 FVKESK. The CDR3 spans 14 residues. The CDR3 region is CASSPGDGNTEAFF. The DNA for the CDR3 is TGTGCCAGCAGCCCAGGGGACGGGAACACTGAAGCTTTCTTT.

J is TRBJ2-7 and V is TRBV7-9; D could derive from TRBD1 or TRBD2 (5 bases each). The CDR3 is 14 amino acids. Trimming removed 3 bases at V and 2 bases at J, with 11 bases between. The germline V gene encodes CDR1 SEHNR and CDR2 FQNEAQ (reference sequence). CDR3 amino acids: CASSFRDPPYEQYF. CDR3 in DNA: TGTGCCAGCAGCTTCAGGGACCCCCCCTACGAGCAGTACTTC.

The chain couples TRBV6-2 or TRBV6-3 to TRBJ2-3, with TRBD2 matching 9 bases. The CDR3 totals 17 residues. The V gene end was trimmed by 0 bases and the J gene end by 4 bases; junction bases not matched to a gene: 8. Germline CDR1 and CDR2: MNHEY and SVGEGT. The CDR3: CASSYSIGGRAPDTQYF. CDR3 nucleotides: TGTGCCAGCAGTTACTCGATCGGCGGGAGGGCCCCAGATACGCAGTATTTT.

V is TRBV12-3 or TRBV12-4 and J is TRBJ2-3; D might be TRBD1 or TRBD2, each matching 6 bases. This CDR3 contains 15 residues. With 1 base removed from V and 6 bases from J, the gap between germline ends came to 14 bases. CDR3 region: CASSLGRVRGDTQYF. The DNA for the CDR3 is TGTGCCAGCAGTTTAGGGAGGGTCAGGGGTGATACGCAGTATTTT.

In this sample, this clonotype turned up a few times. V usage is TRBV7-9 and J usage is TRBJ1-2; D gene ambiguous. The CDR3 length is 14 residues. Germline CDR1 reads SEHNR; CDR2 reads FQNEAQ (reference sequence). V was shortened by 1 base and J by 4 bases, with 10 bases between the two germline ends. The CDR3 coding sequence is TGTGCCAGCAGCTTAGTAGCCGACCTCTATGGCTACACCTTC. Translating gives CASSLVADLYGYTF.